This T cell receptor (beta chain) was identified during a study of CD8 T cells in Susac syndrome. The RNA input was about 0.5 to 1 ug, and it was reverse transcribed with random hexamers. Each CDR3 protein is one row after TCRdb ran MiXCR on the immunoSEQ multiplex PCR reads. The table has some 65,000 distinct CDR3 sequences, approximately 94% seen once. The source is a human donor with multiple sclerosis. The material sequenced was CD8+ T cells from PBMCs.

The CDR3 sequence: CASSPGGDTQYF. Written as DNA, the CDR3 is TGTGCCAGCAGCCCAGGGGGAGATACGCAGTATTTT. V usage is TRBV13 and J usage is TRBJ2-3, with TRBD1 identical over 7 bases. Germline assignment: CDR1 PRHDT and CDR2 FYEKMQ (reference sequence). There are 12 residues in the CDR3. The V gene end was trimmed by 5 bases and the J gene end by 5 bases; junction bases not matched to a gene: 1.